Below, 23 T cell receptor beta chains from the same sample are listed, as sequenced in a study of neurological immune-mediated disorders (dated by TCRdb to about 2019). The time point label corresponds to: longitudinal time-point 1 (baseline). Library prep was done by 5' RACE. For sequencing, an Illumina HiSeq 2500 was employed. Through fastp at Q25 and MiXCR, TCRdb rebuilt clones from the public reads, retaining in-frame beta chains. Each entry merges the rows of one CDR3 protein and shows their most common DNA and genes. A total of 55,000 to 80,000 distinct CDR3 sequences appear in this sample, about an eighth of them only once. The ten largest account for 4.6% of the sample. The source material was PBMCs. Receptors were obtained from a female donor with HTLV-1-associated myelopathy (HAM/TSP).

This clonotype showed up many times. The rearrangement links TRBV7-3 to TRBJ1-1; D call uncertain. CDR1 and CDR2 (germline): SGHTA, FQGTGA. The length of the CDR3 is 16 residues. V lost 2 bases and J 1 base, leaving 14 bases between the germline ends. The CDR3 spells CASSLGHDSGNTEAFF. DNA for the CDR3: TGTGCCAGCAGCTTAGGGCATGATTCAGGGAACACTGAAGCTTTCTTT.

This clonotype came up many times. The chain employs TRBV28 and TRBJ2-7, with 9 bases lining up with TRBD1. CDR3 length: 15 residues. Trimming removed 6 bases from V and 3 bases from J; junction bases left unmatched: 9. Germline V lookup: CDR1 MDHEN, CDR2 SYDVKM. The CDR3 region has the DNA TGTGCCAGCAGCTCTCCCGGGACAGGGTACTACGAGCAGTACTTC. This gives the protein CASSSPGTGYYEQYF. The full variable domain, in which reference TRBV28 and TRBJ2-7 provide the parts outside the CDR3, is DVKVTQSSRYLVKRTGEKVFLECVQDMDHENMFWYRQDPGLGLRLIYFSYDVKMKEKGDIPEGYSVSREKKERFSLILESASTNQTSMYLCASSSPGTGYYEQYFGPGTRLTVT.

This clonotype was observed a few times. This chain joins TRBV6-2 or TRBV6-3 and TRBJ2-5, with TRBD2 identical over 8 bases. J lost 3 bases, V lost 5 bases, and 8 bases had no gene match. Germline V gives CDR1 MNHEY, CDR2 SVGEGT. The CDR3 spans 15 residues. The CDR3 DNA follows: TGTGCCAGCAGTGGAGCCGGAGCGGGGGAAGAGACCCAGTACTTC. This codes for CASSGAGAGEETQYF.

This sequence joins TRBV5-1 and TRBJ2-7; possibly TRBD1 for D (6 bases). The CDR3 loop spans 17 amino acids. With 3 bases removed from V and 0 bases from J, the gap between germline ends came to 19 bases. Germline CDR1 and CDR2: SGHRS and YFSETQ. The CDR3 protein is CASSSRPRQASSYEQYF. Written as DNA, the CDR3 is TGCGCCAGCAGCTCTCGCCCTAGACAGGCGAGCTCCTACGAGCAGTACTTC.

This clonotype was found many times. The chain couples TRBV5-1 to TRBJ1-1; D is undetermined. Germline lookup yields CDR1 SGHRS and CDR2 YFSETQ. The CDR3 spans 15 residues. The V gene lost 2 bases and the J gene lost 4 bases, with 15 bases spanning the gap. CDR3 region: CASSFSPGSGTEAFF. CDR3 coding DNA: TGCGCCAGCAGCTTCAGTCCAGGCAGCGGCACTGAAGCTTTCTTT. Together with reference TRBV5-1 and TRBJ1-1, the CDR3 gives the full variable domain: KAGVTQTPRYLIKTRGQQVTLSCSPISGHRSVSWYQQTPGQGLQFLFEYFSETQRNKGNFPGRFSGRQFSNSRSEMNVSTLELGDSALYLCASSFSPGSGTEAFFGQGTRLTVV.

This clonotype was detected ten times or more. The chain is built from TRBV28 and TRBJ2-1, with D possibly being TRBD1 or TRBD2 (5 bases each). The V end lost 7 bases, the J end lost 9 bases, and 19 bases lay between the germline ends. The V gene's germline CDR1 is MDHEN and CDR2 SYDVKM. CDR3 size: 14 residues. CDR3 region: CASTRGVGGVEQFF. CDR3 sequence (DNA): TGTGCCAGCACGAGGGGCGTAGGTGGTGTTGAGCAGTTCTTC.

At least ten counts were recorded for this clonotype. This rearrangement joins TRBV29-1 to TRBJ2-5, with D perhaps assigned TRBD1 or TRBD2 (6 bases each). Between the trimmed V and J ends, which lost 7 bases and 5 bases, there was a span of 17 bases. The CDR3 is 13 amino acids. In germline, CDR1 is SQVTM, CDR2 ANQGSEA. This CDR3 reads CSGREGGRETQYF. The CDR3 DNA sequence: TGCAGCGGGCGAGAAGGGGGGCGGGAGACCCAGTACTTC.

This clonotype was counted ten times or more. Germline is not matched at one junction end, which may reflect a read error. The chain carries TRBV15 and TRBJ2-2, with D tentatively TRBD1 (7 bases). Germline-derived CDR1 and CDR2 are LNHNV and YYDKDF (reference sequence). CDR3 length equals 16 residues. The CDR3 protein is CATSRRQGAGTGELFF. CDR3 sequence (DNA): TGTGCTACCAGCAGACGACAGGGAGCGGGCACCGGGGAGCTGTTTTTT.

This clonotype came up many times. This chain connects TRBV4-1 to TRBJ2-1; 12 bases are shared with TRBD1. The germline CDR1 and CDR2 sequences are MGHRA and YSYEKL. V lost 4 bases to trimming and J lost 6 bases; unmatched junction nucleotides: 7. The CDR3 runs 16 residues. CDR3 sequence (DNA): TGCGCCAGCAGCCGACTGGGACAGGGGGCCGGCAATGAGCAGTTCTTC. Residues: CASSRLGQGAGNEQFF.

This clonotype was detected many times. One junction end does not reproduce the germline sequence, and a read error may be involved. The chain couples TRBV28 to TRBJ1-5, with 9 bases lining up with TRBD1. CDR1 is MDHEN and CDR2 is SYDVKM in the germline V gene. This CDR3 spans 14 amino acids. The CDR3 coding sequence is TGTGTCAGCAGTTTGGGACAGGGTGGGCAGCCCCAGCATTTT. It yields the protein CVSSLGQGGQPQHF. Using reference TRBV28 and TRBJ1-5 for the parts outside the CDR3, the full variable domain is DVKVTQSSRYLVKRTGEKVFLECVQDMDHENMFWYRQDPGLGLRLIYFSYDVKMKEKGDIPEGYSVSREKKERFSLILESASTNQTSMYLCVSSLGQGGQPQHFGDGTRLSIL.

This clonotype was seen at least ten times. The rearrangement joins TRBV28 to TRBJ2-5, with D possibly being TRBD2 (5 bases). The ends were cut back, 8 bases at V and 5 bases at J, with 18 bases in the middle. Germline lookup yields CDR1 MDHEN and CDR2 SYDVKM. The CDR3 loop spans 14 amino acids. CDR3 region: CASGWSPRRETQYF. The CDR3 DNA reads as TGTGCCAGCGGGTGGTCCCCCCGGAGGGAGACCCAGTACTTC.

This clonotype was seen repeatedly, ten times or more. The chain employs TRBV11-2 and TRBJ1-3; no firm D call. The CDR3 sequence is 16 residues long. V was clipped by 1 base and J by 2 bases, with 12 bases between them. CDR1 SGHAT and CDR2 FQNNGV come from the germline V gene. The CDR3 sequence: CASSLVEVVAGNTIYF. CDR3 nucleotide sequence: TGTGCCAGCAGCTTAGTGGAGGTTGTCGCTGGAAACACCATATATTTT. The entire variable domain, with the rest obtained from reference TRBV11-2 and TRBJ1-3, is as follows: EAGVAQSPRYKIIEKRQSVAFWCNPISGHATLYWYQQILGQGPKLLIQFQNNGVVDDSQLPKDRFSAERLKGVDSTLKIQPAKLEDSAVYLCASSLVEVVAGNTIYFGEGSWLTVV.

The chain uses TRBV20-1 and TRBJ1-2, with D perhaps TRBD1 (6 bases). CDR3 length: 14 residues. Germline CDR1 is DFQATT and CDR2 is SNEGSKA (reference sequence). Trimming cost V 3 bases and J 5 bases, with 16 bases left between them. In DNA form, the CDR3 reads TGCAGTGCTAGTAGGGACACCACAGGGTATGGCTACACCTTC. Translated, it gives CSASRDTTGYGYTF.

The chain combines TRBV29-1 with TRBJ2-7, with TRBD1 matching 8 bases. V lost 5 bases to trimming and J lost 1 base; unmatched junction nucleotides: 7. This CDR3 is built from 14 residues. Germline CDR1 is SQVTM and CDR2 is ANQGSEA. CDR3: CSVLQGVASYEQYF. For the CDR3, the DNA is TGCAGCGTTTTACAGGGGGTAGCGTCCTACGAGCAGTACTTC.

This clonotype was observed many times. The chain couples TRBV9 to TRBJ2-4; D is possibly TRBD1 (7 bases). The germline V and J ends were trimmed by 3 bases and 1 base, with 14 bases remaining between them. In germline, CDR1 is SGDLS, CDR2 YYNGEE. The CDR3 is made up of 16 amino acids. The CDR3 protein is CASSAGGGWAKNIQYF. The CDR3 region has the DNA TGTGCCAGCAGCGCTGGAGGGGGCTGGGCCAAAAACATTCAGTACTTC.

In this sample, this clonotype turned up many times. This chain uses TRBV5-1 with TRBJ2-7, with 7 bases fitting TRBD2. V trimming: 5 bases; J trimming: 1 base; junction bases outside the gene matches: 12. Germline loops: CDR1 SGHRS, CDR2 YFSETQ. CDR3 size: 16 residues. The CDR3 DNA follows: TGCGCCAGCAGTGGGGGGGGAGGCGGATCTTCCTACGAGCAGTACTTC. It yields the protein CASSGGGGGSSYEQYF.

This clonotype has at least ten counts. The genes are TRBV20-1 and TRBJ1-3; D gene unclear. The CDR3 length is 15 residues. Germline lookup yields CDR1 DFQATT and CDR2 SNEGSKA (reference sequence). The V end lost 0 bases, the J end lost 0 bases, and 9 bases lay between the germline ends. The CDR3 loop reads CSARDFRNSGNTIYF. The CDR3 nucleotides read TGCAGTGCTAGAGATTTCCGAAACTCTGGAAACACCATATATTTT.

This clonotype occurred many times. V is TRBV20-1 and J is TRBJ2-3; the match to TRBD2 covers 7 bases. Germline trimming cut 3 bases from V and 2 bases from J; bases unmatched to any gene: 11. Germline loops: CDR1 DFQATT, CDR2 SNEGSKA (reference sequence). The CDR3 is 16 amino acids. The chain's CDR3 is CSASPLASGLTDTQYF. Here the CDR3 DNA reads TGCAGTGCTAGCCCCCTCGCTAGCGGCCTCACAGATACGCAGTATTTT.

This clonotype was observed a few times. This chain links TRBV12-3 or TRBV12-4 with TRBJ2-1; 12 nucleotides line up with TRBD2. V dropped 2 bases and J dropped 6; count of bases not matched to a gene: 8. This CDR3 contains 17 residues. CDR3 residues: CASSLRAILAGGNEQFF. The CDR3 region has the DNA TGTGCCAGCAGTTTACGCGCTATACTAGCGGGGGGCAATGAGCAGTTCTTC.

This clonotype was counted ten times or more. The CDR3, as DNA: TGTGCCAGCAGCTTCAGGGGCCCCCGAGGAAACAATGAGCAGTTCTTC. Amino acid sequence: CASSFRGPRGNNEQFF. The chain has TRBV7-2 and TRBJ2-1; a weak D match, TRBD1 (6 bases). V was shortened by 3 bases and J by 5 bases, with 17 bases between the two germline ends. The CDR3 runs to 16 residues. CDR1 is SGHTA and CDR2 is FQGNSA in the germline V gene.

This clonotype has a count of ten or more. The V call is TRBV9, the J call TRBJ1-3, with TRBD1 matching 8 bases. The CDR3 runs to 15 residues. Germline V gene sequence: CDR1 SGDLS, CDR2 YYNGEE. Trimming took 0 bases from V and 4 from J; bases not matched to a gene: 3. Written as DNA, the CDR3 is TGTGCCAGCAGCGTAGGACAGGGGTTCGGAAACACCATATATTTT. As protein: CASSVGQGFGNTIYF.

This clonotype was detected ten times or more. The V and J genes are TRBV7-9 and TRBJ2-1, with D unclear. Deletions cut 1 base from V and 14 bases from J, with 15 bases between. The germline gives CDR1 SEHNR, CDR2 FQNEAQ (reference sequence). This CDR3 has 13 amino acids. This CDR3 is CASSLDSYFHEFF. The CDR3 nucleotides read TGTGCCAGCAGCTTAGACAGTTATTTTCATGAGTTCTTC.

This clonotype has ten or more counts. J is TRBJ1-3 and V is TRBV4-2; D is uncertain. CDR1 is LGHNA, CDR2 YNFKEQ, per germline. Trimming cost V 0 bases and J 0 bases, with 9 bases left between them. The CDR3 spans 16 residues. The CDR3 sequence: CASSQEVLSSGNTIYF. CDR3 nucleotide sequence: TGTGCCAGCAGCCAAGAAGTATTAAGCTCTGGAAACACCATATATTTT.